These T cell receptor beta chains were read from a single sample in a study of T cell responses to AZD1222 COVID-19 vaccine. Method: immunoSEQ multiplex PCR; TCRdb's copy keeps in-frame clones and lacks some. The sample has 100,000 to 150,000 clones; 65% to 90% are singletons. Sample: peripheral blood, taken 28 days after the second AZD1222 dose. These receptors were taken from an adult who received the AZD1222 COVID-19 vaccine. The CDR3 runs from the conserved cysteine through the conserved F or W. A D gene is named only where the DNA matches it firmly. Where a row states a size, it is once, few, many or the class of an expanded clone; other rows omit it.

>NA|TRBJ1-5|TRBV4-2|few
CASSQTANSNQPQHF
TGTGCCAGCAGCCAAACAGCTAATAGCAATCAGCCCCAGCATTTT
>NA|TRBJ1-1|TRBV2|NA
CASSALGPEAFF
TGTGCCAGCTCGGCCCTGGGGCCTGAAGCTTTCTTT
>NA|TRBJ2-1|TRBV5-1|NA
CASSLVGNNEQFF
TGCGCCAGCAGCTTGGTCGGGAACAATGAGCAGTTCTTC
>TRBD1|TRBJ1-5|TRBV28|NA
CASSRTGQWHSNQPQHF
TGTGCCAGCAGCCGGACAGGACAGTGGCATAGCAATCAGCCCCAGCATTTT
>TRBD1|TRBJ2-7|TRBV28|NA
CASSMNLGDRRVNEQYF
TGTGCCAGCAGTATGAACCTTGGGGACAGAAGAGTCAACGAGCAGTACTTC
>NA|TRBJ2-2|TRBV7-9|NA
CASSLLLRGMANTGELFF
TGTGCCAGCAGCTTACTCCTCCGGGGGATGGCGAACACCGGGGAGCTGTTTTTT
>NA|TRBJ1-1|TRBV6-2/TRBV6-3|NA
CASSYVPANTEAFF
TGTGCCAGCAGTTATGTTCCGGCGAACACTGAAGCTTTCTTT
>TRBD1|TRBJ1-1|TRBV7-9|NA
CASSRDSHTEAFF
TGTGCCAGCAGCAGGGACAGCCACACTGAAGCTTTCTTT
>NA|TRBJ2-3|TRBV9|NA
CASSVGALARDTQYF
TGTGCCAGCAGCGTAGGAGCACTAGCCAGAGATACGCAGTATTTT
>TRBD1|TRBJ1-6|TRBV9|NA
CASSSGQGADSPLHF
TGTGCCAGCAGCTCAGGACAGGGGGCCGATTCACCCCTCCACTTT
>NA|TRBJ1-2|TRBV29-1|NA
CSAKLSGTRHGYTF
TGCAGCGCAAAACTTTCCGGGACGAGACATGGCTACACCTTC
>NA|TRBJ2-5|TRBV4-1|NA
CASSFSGPGRRGHQETQYF
TGCGCCAGCAGTTTCTCGGGGCCGGGGAGGCGGGGGCACCAAGAGACCCAGTACTTC
>NA|TRBJ1-2|TRBV5-4|NA
CASSSTGGGVGGYTF
TGTGCCAGCAGTTCCACCGGGGGGGGAGTCGGTGGCTACACCTTC
>NA|TRBJ1-1|TRBV28|NA
CASSLFGQFEAFF
TGTGCCAGCAGTTTATTCGGTCAGTTTGAAGCTTTCTTT
>TRBD1|TRBJ1-1|TRBV3-1/TRBV3-2|NA
CASSQGGGQVPMNTEAFF
TGTGCCAGCAGCCAAGGAGGGGGACAGGTTCCCATGAACACTGAAGCTTTCTTT
>NA|TRBJ1-1|TRBV28|NA
CASSLWADSEAFF
TGTGCCAGCAGTTTATGGGCGGACAGTGAAGCTTTCTTT
>NA|TRBJ1-3|TRBV13|NA
CASSLEGGPEGNTIYF
TGTGCCAGCAGCTTGGAGGGGGGGCCGGAGGGAAACACCATATATTTT
>TRBD2|TRBJ2-7|TRBV2|NA
CASSGTSGGARAYEQYF
TGTGCCAGCAGCGGGACTAGCGGGGGGGCCCGAGCCTACGAGCAGTACTTC
>NA|TRBJ1-2|TRBV3-1/TRBV3-2|few
CASSQLTGDYGYTF
TGTGCCAGCAGCCAATTGACGGGCGACTATGGCTACACCTTC
>NA|TRBJ1-2|TRBV29-1|few
CSVEVPVDGYTF
TGCAGCGTTGAAGTTCCGGTGGATGGCTACACCTTC
>TRBD1|TRBJ1-4|TRBV2|NA
CASEGTAVSKLFF
TGTGCCAGTGAAGGGACAGCTGTATCGAAACTGTTTTTT
>NA|TRBJ1-1|TRBV18|once
CASSPQRLDSEAFF
TGTGCCAGCTCACCGCAGAGGCTAGACAGTGAAGCTTTCTTT
>NA|TRBJ1-5|TRBV10-3|once
CAISLDFSNQPQHF
TGTGCCATCAGCCTGGACTTTAGCAATCAGCCCCAGCATTTT
>TRBD1|TRBJ1-1|TRBV5-1|NA
CASSSDRGGTEAFF
TGCGCCAGCAGCTCTGACAGGGGAGGAACTGAAGCTTTCTTT
>NA|TRBJ1-2|TRBV11-2|NA
CASSLKANYGYTF
TGTGCCAGCAGCTTAAAAGCTAACTATGGCTACACCTTC
>NA|TRBJ1-6|TRBV6-2/TRBV6-3|NA
CASSLWRGTSPLHF
TGTGCCAGCAGTTTATGGAGGGGTACCTCACCCCTCCACTTT
>NA|TRBJ1-5|TRBV5-6|NA
CASSFFRGNQPQHF
TGTGCCAGCAGCTTTTTCAGGGGTAATCAGCCCCAGCATTTT
>NA|TRBJ1-2|TRBV7-2|NA
CASSRQANYGYTF
TGTGCCAGCAGCCGACAGGCTAACTATGGCTACACCTTC
>NA|TRBJ2-5|TRBV5-1|NA
CASSLMATQETQYF
TGCGCCAGCAGCCTCATGGCAACACAAGAGACCCAGTACTTC
>NA|TRBJ1-3|TRBV5-1|NA
CASSLDWGPSSGNTIYF
TGCGCCAGCAGCTTGGATTGGGGCCCGAGCTCTGGAAACACCATATATTTT
>TRBD2|TRBJ2-7|TRBV27|NA
CASSDSLAGVEQYF
TGTGCCAGCAGTGACTCACTAGCGGGGGTCGAGCAGTACTTC
>NA|TRBJ1-6|TRBV6-5|NA
CASPGGQKNNSPLHF
TGTGCCAGCCCTGGTGGACAGAAGAATAATTCACCCCTCCACTTT
>TRBD1|TRBJ2-1|TRBV11-2|NA
CASSRTTGIYNEQFF
TGTGCCAGCAGCCGAACGACAGGGATCTACAATGAGCAGTTCTTC
>TRBD2|TRBJ2-5|TRBV19|NA
CASSIRQASGGPPVLVAQYF
TGTGCCAGTAGTATAAGGCAAGCTAGCGGGGGGCCTCCTGTTCTTGTCGCCCAGTACTTC
>NA|TRBJ1-1|TRBV5-1|NA
CASSFGVLGAFF
TGCGCCAGCAGCTTCGGCGTTCTAGGCGCTTTCTTT
>TRBD1|TRBJ1-5|TRBV7-8|NA
CASSFRDRVNQPQHF
TGTGCCAGCAGCTTCCGGGACAGGGTCAATCAGCCCCAGCATTTT
>NA|TRBJ1-5|TRBV19|once
CASRALRFQPQHF
TGTGCCAGCAGGGCCCTGCGATTTCAGCCCCAGCATTTT
>NA|TRBJ1-1|TRBV11-3|NA
CASSPRRDRLTEAFF
TGTGCCAGCAGCCCGAGACGGGACCGCCTGACTGAAGCTTTCTTT
>TRBD2|TRBJ2-2|TRBV12-3/TRBV12-4|NA
CASSLAEAGELFF
TGTGCCAGCAGTCTAGCGGAGGCCGGGGAGCTGTTTTTT
>NA|TRBJ1-4|TRBV5-1|NA
CASSPQTASLEKLFF
TGCGCCAGCAGCCCCCAGACAGCATCCCTTGAAAAACTGTTTTTT
>NA|TRBJ2-7|TRBV12-3/TRBV12-4|few
CASSFWPSEQYF
TGTGCCAGCAGTTTCTGGCCGTCCGAGCAGTACTTC
>NA|TRBJ1-4|TRBV4-3|NA
CASSQDWGRGEKLFF
TGCGCCAGCAGCCAAGACTGGGGTCGAGGCGAAAAACTGTTTTTT